The rows below give T cell receptor beta chains drawn from one sample of a study of blood T cell repertoires in COVID-19. Libraries were prepared by immunoSEQ multiplex PCR; TCRdb keeps only in-frame clonotypes and omits some of them. The top ten clones hold 2% to 2.5% of a sample with under 200,000 clones, approximately 90% of them seen once. Material: peripheral blood. The receptors were sampled from a man aged 50-60 years who had recovered from COVID-19. CDR3s include the opening cysteine and the closing phenylalanine or tryptophan. Fields, in order: clone size, D gene, V gene, J gene, CDR3 protein, CDR3 DNA. A D gene is named only where the DNA matches it firmly. Only some rows state a clone size, as once, few, many or a class for expanded clones.

>NA|NA|TRBV11-2|TRBJ2-1
CASSPARGDNEQFF
TGTGCCAGCAGCCCTGCACGGGGAGACAATGAGCAGTTCTTC
>NA|NA|TRBV5-1|TRBJ2-7
CASSLSGYEQYF
TGCGCCAGCAGCTTATCGGGATACGAGCAGTACTTC
>NA|TRBD1|TRBV5-8|TRBJ1-5
CASSLYRNRGKSNQPQHF
TGTGCCAGCAGCTTGTATAGGAACAGGGGTAAAAGCAATCAGCCCCAGCATTTT
>NA|NA|TRBV19|TRBJ2-6
CASSRQFSGANVLTF
TGTGCCAGTAGTAGGCAATTTTCTGGGGCCAACGTCCTGACTTTC
>NA|NA|TRBV4-3|TRBJ2-5
CASSQDLGREETQYF
TGCGCCAGCAGCCAAGATCTGGGCAGGGAAGAGACCCAGTACTTC
>NA|TRBD2|TRBV27|TRBJ2-7
CASSLTSGGLQYF
TGTGCCAGCAGTTTAACCTCGGGGGGGTTGCAGTACTTC
>NA|NA|TRBV7-2|TRBJ1-1
CASSLVGRAMNTEAFF
TGTGCCAGCAGCTTAGTCGGCAGGGCCATGAACACTGAAGCTTTCTTT
>NA|NA|TRBV9|TRBJ2-7
CASSPTQRRASYEQYF
TGTGCCAGCAGCCCCACCCAGCGCAGGGCCTCCTACGAGCAGTACTTC
>NA|NA|TRBV6-2/TRBV6-3|TRBJ2-7
CASSYSHSSYEQYF
TGTGCCAGCAGTTACAGTCACTCCTCCTACGAGCAGTACTTC
>once|TRBD1|TRBV6-5|TRBJ2-7
CASSLGTAPYEQYF
TGTGCCAGCAGTCTGGGGACAGCCCCCTACGAGCAGTACTTC
>NA|TRBD1|TRBV7-2|TRBJ1-3
CASSPWTGSSGNTIYF
TGTGCCAGCAGCCCTTGGACAGGCAGCTCTGGAAACACCATATATTTT
>NA|NA|TRBV21-1|TRBJ2-7
CASYRDRSFRTSGRYEQYF
TGTGCCAGCTACCGGGACAGGTCATTTAGGACTAGCGGGAGATACGAGCAGTACTTC